In this sample, the clone carrying this TCR beta chain turned up many times. Unique molecular identifiers were used to barcode this TCRbeta library. TCRdb analysed the PCR reads with MiXCR anew, one entry per CDR3 protein. The table includes 250,000 to 300,000 distinct CDR3 sequences, roughly 9.5% detected once. This sample was included in a study of T-cell reconstitution after alpha-beta-depleted transplantation in children. V was pared by 3 bases and J by 6 bases, with 8 bases between. Germline V gene data show CDR1 as ENHRY and CDR2 as SYGVKD. This CDR3 region has 12 residues. This TCR derives from a human donor who donated a stem cell graft to a child with SCID. The material was PBMCs from the stem cell graft donor, obtained from the stem cell graft. The chain uses TRBV10-3 and TRBJ1-2, with D unresolved. The CDR3: CAISDEGHGYTF. DNA for the CDR3: TGTGCCATCAGTGATGAGGGCCATGGCTACACCTTC.